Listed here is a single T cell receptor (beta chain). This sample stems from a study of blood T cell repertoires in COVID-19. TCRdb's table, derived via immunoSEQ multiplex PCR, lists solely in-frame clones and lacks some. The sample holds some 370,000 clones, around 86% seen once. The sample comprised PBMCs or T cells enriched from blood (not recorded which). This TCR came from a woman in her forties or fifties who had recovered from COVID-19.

CDR3 region: CASSQVPLAGTPGGEQYF. The CDR3 DNA is TGTGCCAGCAGCCAAGTCCCCCTAGCGGGAACCCCAGGGGGCGAGCAGTACTTC. The rearrangement joins TRBV3-1 (or the pseudogene TRBV3-2) to TRBJ2-7, with 9 bases matching TRBD2. Germline CDR1 and CDR2: LGHDT and YNNKEL (reference sequence). There are 18 residues in the CDR3. Trimming removed 1 base from V and 6 bases from J; junction bases left unmatched: 16.